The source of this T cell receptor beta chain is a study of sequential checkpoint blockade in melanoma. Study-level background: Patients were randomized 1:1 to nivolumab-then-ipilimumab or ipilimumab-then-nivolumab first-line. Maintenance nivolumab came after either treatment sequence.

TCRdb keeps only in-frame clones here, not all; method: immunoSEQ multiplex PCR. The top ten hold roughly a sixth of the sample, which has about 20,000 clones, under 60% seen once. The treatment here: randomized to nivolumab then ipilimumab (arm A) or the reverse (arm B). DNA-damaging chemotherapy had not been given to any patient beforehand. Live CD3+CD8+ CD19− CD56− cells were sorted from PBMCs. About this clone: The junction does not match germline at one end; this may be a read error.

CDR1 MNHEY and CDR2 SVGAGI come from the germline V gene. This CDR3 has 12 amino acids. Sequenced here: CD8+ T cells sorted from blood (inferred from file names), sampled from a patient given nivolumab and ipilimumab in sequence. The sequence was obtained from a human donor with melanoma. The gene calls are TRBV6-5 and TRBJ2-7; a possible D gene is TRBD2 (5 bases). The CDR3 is CASSEPGNEQYF. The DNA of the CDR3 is TGTGCCAGCAGTGAACCGGGAAACGAACAGTACTTC.